This is a list of T cell receptor beta chains from one sample in a study of blood T cell repertoires in COVID-19. The method was immunoSEQ multiplex PCR; TCRdb's version includes in-frame clones alone and lacks a portion of them. The table lists 20,000 to 25,000 clones, around 75% of them singletons. The sequencing input was peripheral blood. Receptor source: a woman over 75 with acute or convalescent COVID-19. The CDR3 runs from the conserved cysteine through the conserved F or W. The D gene is left open where the match is weak. Rows may omit the clone size; those that give it use once, few, many or a size class.

j_call d_call clone_size v_call cdr3_nt cdr3_aa
TRBJ1-1 TRBD1 - TRBV27 TGTGCCAGCAGTCCCAAGATGAACAGGGGAAACACTGAAGCTTTCTTT CASSPKMNRGNTEAFF
TRBJ1-2 - - TRBV24-1 TGTGCCACTTGGACGGGGTATGGCTACACCTTC CATWTGYGYTF
TRBJ1-2 - - TRBV3-1/TRBV3-2 TGTGCCAGCAGCCCCGCCCTGGGCTCCTTAAGATATGGCTACACCTTC CASSPALGSLRYGYTF
TRBJ1-1 - - TRBV5-1 TGCGCCAGCAGCTTGGAATTGGCATCGAACACTGAAGCTTTCTTT CASSLELASNTEAFF
TRBJ2-2 TRBD1 - TRBV15 TGTGCCACCAGCAGGAGGACGGGACAGGGGATAACCGGGGAGCTGTTTTTT CATSRRTGQGITGELFF
TRBJ1-2 TRBD1 - TRBV7-8 TGTGCCAGCAGATCGACAGGGGCGGAAGGCTACACCTTC CASRSTGAEGYTF
TRBJ2-1 TRBD2 - TRBV4-3 TGCGCCAGCAGCCAAGATGGGACTAGGGTCTGGGGGCAGTTCTTC CASSQDGTRVWGQFF
TRBJ2-5 - - TRBV29-1 TGCAGCGTACGCCGAGGGCCGAAAGAGACCCAGTACTTC CSVRRGPKETQYF
TRBJ1-6 - once TRBV19 TGTGCCAGTAGTACCGGACAGAATTCACCCCTCCACTTT CASSTGQNSPLHF
TRBJ2-5 TRBD2 - TRBV27 TGTGCCAGCAGGAGGGGTAGCGGGGGGGCGGTAGAGACCCAGTACTTC CASRRGSGGAVETQYF
TRBJ2-5 - - TRBV5-1 TGCGCCAGCAGCCCCTCCGGACTTAGGAAAGAGACCCAGTACTTC CASSPSGLRKETQYF
TRBJ1-2 - - TRBV29-1 TGCAGCGCTTTCGAGGGACACAGGATTAACTATGGCTACACCTTC CSAFEGHRINYGYTF
TRBJ2-5 - - TRBV3-1/TRBV3-2 TGTGCCAGCAGCCAAGACGCCGGGAAGACCCAGTACTTC CASSQDAGKTQYF
TRBJ1-3 - - TRBV6-5 TGTGCCAGCAGTTTGAACAGGGAATCCGGAAACACCATATATTTT CASSLNRESGNTIYF
TRBJ1-2 - - TRBV4-3 TGCGCCAGCAGCCGGGGCAGGGCAGATGGCTACACCTTC CASSRGRADGYTF
TRBJ1-1 - once TRBV1 TGCACCAGCAGCTTCGGGATACGGCTAAGGGCGGTGAACACTGAAGCTTTCTTT CTSSFGIRLRAVNTEAFF
TRBJ2-7 TRBD1 once TRBV7-9 TGTGCCAGCAGCAACAGGGGGAGCTCCTACGAGCAGTACTTC CASSNRGSSYEQYF
TRBJ2-3 TRBD1 - TRBV7-2 TGTGCCAGCAACAGGGGGCAAGGCACAGATACGCAGTATTTT CASNRGQGTDTQYF
TRBJ1-1 TRBD1 - TRBV19 TGTGCCAGTAGGCCGACAGGGCACACTGAAGCTTTCTTT CASRPTGHTEAFF
TRBJ1-5 - once TRBV15 TGTGCCACCAGCAGAGGGGCCTTCAATCAGCCCCAGCATTTT CATSRGAFNQPQHF
TRBJ1-4 - - TRBV12-3/TRBV12-4 TGTGCCAGCAGAGGAGATAATGAAAAACTGTTTTTT CASRGDNEKLFF
TRBJ2-2 TRBD2 - TRBV27 TGTGCCAGCAGCCGCCGTGGGGGGAATAGCGGGTACACCGGGGAGCTGTTTTTT CASSRRGGNSGYTGELFF
TRBJ1-6 TRBD1 - TRBV5-1 TGCGCCAGCAGCACCGGACAGGGTCCCAATTCACCCCTCCACTTT CASSTGQGPNSPLHF
TRBJ1-5 - - TRBV14 TGTGCCAGCAGCCAAGGAGGGAAGGGAGATCAGCCCCAGCATTTT CASSQGGKGDQPQHF
TRBJ1-4 - - TRBV20-1 TGCAGTGCTAGTACTCGGGGGGGGGAAAAACTGTTTTTT CSASTRGGEKLFF
TRBJ2-3 - - TRBV3-1/TRBV3-2 TGTGCCAGCAGCCAGTCCTTACTAGACAGCACAGATACGCAGTATTTT CASSQSLLDSTDTQYF
TRBJ1-1 - - TRBV30 TGTGCCTACCACGGGGGGCAAGGCACTGAAGCTTTCTTT CAYHGGQGTEAFF
TRBJ2-7 TRBD2 - TRBV5-1 TGCGCCAGCAGCTTCACGGGGGGTACCTACGAGCAGTACTTC CASSFTGGTYEQYF
TRBJ2-1 TRBD1 - TRBV6-5 TGTGCCAGCAGTTACTTCCCGGGACAGGAGCAGTTCTTC CASSYFPGQEQFF
TRBJ2-5 - - TRBV19 TGTGCCAGTAGTATCGGACTGGGGGAGACCCAGTACTTC CASSIGLGETQYF
TRBJ1-4 - - TRBV18 TGTGCCAGCTCACCACCGGCGGGGCAAGCTAATGAAAAACTGTTTTTT CASSPPAGQANEKLFF
TRBJ1-5 TRBD1 - TRBV7-6 TGTGCCAGCAGCCCGGGGACAGGTCTCAATCAGCCCCAGCATTTT CASSPGTGLNQPQHF
TRBJ1-1 - - TRBV9 TGTGCCAGCAGCGTAGGGAGTGCACTGATGAACACTGAAGCTTTCTTT CASSVGSALMNTEAFF
TRBJ2-7 - - TRBV6-5 TGTGCCAGCAGCCTCGACAGGAGCTCCTACGAGCAGTACTTC CASSLDRSSYEQYF
TRBJ1-5 - - TRBV19 TGTGCCAGTAGTATCACGGGGGGCAGGCAGCCCCAGCATTTT CASSITGGRQPQHF
TRBJ2-2 - - TRBV5-1 TGCGCCACCGGGGGTGGCAACACCGGGGAGCTGTTTTTT CATGGGNTGELFF
TRBJ2-1 - - TRBV3-1/TRBV3-2 TGTGCCAGCAGCCAGCCCTTGACGTCGACGGGAGAAAATGAGCAGTTCTTC CASSQPLTSTGENEQFF
TRBJ2-5 - many TRBV7-2 TGTGCCAGCAGCTTTAAAGAGACCCAGTACTTC CASSFKETQYF
TRBJ1-2 TRBD1 - TRBV27 TGTGCCAGCAGTCCAGACAGGGCGTATGGCTACACCTTC CASSPDRAYGYTF
TRBJ1-1 - once TRBV6-5 TGTGCCAGCAGTTACGGCGGATCCCCCCTAGAAGCTTTCTTT CASSYGGSPLEAFF
TRBJ1-2 - - TRBV3-1/TRBV3-2 TGTGCCAGCAGCCGGTTGGACACCGGAGGGGGCTACACCTTC CASSRLDTGGGYTF
TRBJ1-1 - - TRBV28 TGTGCCAGCAGAAGACAGACGAACACTGAAGCTTTCTTT CASRRQTNTEAFF
TRBJ2-7 - - TRBV10-3 TGTGCCATCAGTGGATCCCAGGGGTCCTACGAGCAGTACTTC CAISGSQGSYEQYF
TRBJ1-1 - - TRBV30 TGTGCCTGGAGTCGGGACTACAACACTGAAGCTTTCTTT CAWSRDYNTEAFF
TRBJ1-5 - - TRBV11-3 TGTGCCAGCAGCTTGGACACCGATCAGCCCCAGCATTTT CASSLDTDQPQHF
TRBJ2-3 TRBD1 - TRBV24-1 TGTGCCACCAGTGACCTATGGACAGGGGGTCCAGTTACGCAGTATTTT CATSDLWTGGPVTQYF
TRBJ2-2 - - TRBV6-6 TGTGCCACGGCAACAGGGAAAACGAACACCGGGGAGCTGTTTTTT CATATGKTNTGELFF
TRBJ1-3 - - TRBV21-1 - CASSPAEGVAFGNTIYF
TRBJ1-1 - - TRBV5-1 TGCGCCAGCAGCCGTACTGGGGGGAGCACTGAAGCTTTCTTT CASSRTGGSTEAFF
TRBJ1-2 TRBD1 - TRBV30 TGTGCCTGGAGTGAGACAGGGTCTTTCTATGGCTACACCTTC CAWSETGSFYGYTF
TRBJ2-5 - - TRBV27 TGTGCCAGCAGTTTGAGACGAGGGGAGACCCAGTACTTC CASSLRRGETQYF
TRBJ2-1 - - TRBV11-2 TGTGCCAGCAGCCCCCCTTTAGCGCCAGGAAATGAGCAGTTCTTC CASSPPLAPGNEQFF
TRBJ1-1 - few TRBV28 TGTGCCAGCAGTTTGTACTCCGCACACCGACTTGAAGCTTTCTTT CASSLYSAHRLEAFF
TRBJ2-1 TRBD2 - TRBV6-1 TGTGCCAGCAGTGAACTGACTAGCGGGGCATCCTACAATGAGCAGTTCTTC CASSELTSGASYNEQFF
TRBJ2-2 TRBD1 - TRBV6-1 TGTGCCAGCAGTGACCGGACAGGGACTACCGGGGAGCTGTTTTTT CASSDRTGTTGELFF
TRBJ1-1 - - TRBV19 TGTGCCAGTAGTATCCGGGAGAACACTGAAGCTTTCTTT CASSIRENTEAFF
TRBJ2-2 - - TRBV29-1 TGCAGCGTCGGGGTTAGGCCCGGGGAGCTGTTTTTT CSVGVRPGELFF
TRBJ2-1 TRBD2 - TRBV5-1 TGCGCCAGCAGCTTAGTAGCAGGGGCTAGCGGGAACTACAATGAGCAGTTCTTC CASSLVAGASGNYNEQFF
TRBJ1-4 - - TRBV19 TGTGCCAGTAGTCCCCGGACGGGAAGGAATGAAAAACTGTTTTTT CASSPRTGRNEKLFF
TRBJ1-1 - - TRBV6-2/TRBV6-3 - CASSYSVSGQGRQNTEAFF